This T cell receptor (beta chain) derives from a study of cytomegalovirus exposure and HLA in healthy donors. Primers for the PCR totalled 60 Vbeta and 13 Jbeta. The data were produced by immunoSEQ multiplex PCR, yet TCRdb's version contains in-frame clones alone and is incomplete. The sample consists of approximately 130,000 clones, 70% to 85% of them appearing once. The CDR3 has 12 amino acids. Germline V gene data show CDR1 as MNHNS and CDR2 as SASEGT. Trimming left V 7 bases short and J 5 bases short, with 11 bases between. Material: PBMCs. The chain employs TRBV6-1 and TRBJ1-2, with a possible D match to TRBD1 (5 bases). The origin of this receptor is a boy between 2 and 10 years old in good health and CMV-seronegative. The CDR3 DNA reads as TGTGCCAGCAAAGGCGCAGGGTATGGCTACACCTTC. Translating it yields CASKGAGYGYTF.